This T cell receptor beta chain stems from a study of CD8+ T cells in alopecia areata (dated by TCRdb to the late 2010s). Context from the whole study: Female C3H/HeJ recipients, roughly 6-10 weeks old, were grafted with skin from C3H/HeJ donors with spontaneous alopecia (about 6-13 months old). The RNA source kit depended on sample type: the PAXgene miRNA kit for fixed scalp, the miRNeasy kit for PBMCs, and the RNeasy kit for mouse skin. Scalp tissue and sorted CD4+ and CD8+ peripheral blood T cells from patchy and totalis/universalis alopecia areata patients and from healthy controls were covered by human TCRbeta sequencing. To study T cell clonal expansion in alopecia areata, the researchers applied high-throughput TCRbeta sequencing to both the C3H/HeJ mouse model and human patients. Scalp clonality was compared across normal scalp (n=4), patchy alopecia areata scalp (n=8), and alopecia totalis/universalis scalp (n=8). immunoSEQ multiplex PCR using 35 Vbeta forward primers and 13 Jbeta reverse primers was used to amplify TCRbeta CDR3 regions.

The method was the immunoSEQ multiplex PCR assay. To provide template for TCR sequencing, every sample had RNA extracted and reverse transcribed into cDNA. First-strand cDNA was synthesized with SuperScript III using a 2:1 mix of oligo-dT and random hexamers. A synthetic immune receptor repertoire was used to gauge amplification bias, and whatever bias remained was removed computationally. Sequencing of the libraries was done on Illumina HiSeq with 60 bp reads that cover the CDR3, reading from J toward V. From the authors' description of their analysis: Raw reads were preprocessed to remove errors, and CDR3 was defined by IMGT conventions from the conserved cysteine to phenylalanine. Clonality was computed by normalizing Shannon entropy by log2 of the number of productive unique TCRs and subtracting the result from 1. Whether scalp clones were CD4 or CD8 was inferred by matching scalp TCRbeta sequences against CD4 and CD8 repertoires sorted from blood. TCRdb took this table from immuneACCESS and kept in-frame rearrangements with V and J called. Such tables lack part of the clones; where checked against another copy, unresolved V genes explain under half of the gap, and the rest is unexplained. That table furnishes V, J and clone size, whereas the DNA furnished D and trimming. The sample has about 270,000 clones on record, with no singletons. The ten largest make up more than 0.95% of the sample.

On the study overall, not on this receptor specifically: TCR sequences shared between patients were less clear than in mice, possibly partly because of HLA diversity in the patient population. Scalp TCR repertoire analysis is complicated because resident alphabeta T cells in normal human skin are also sequenced, whereas mouse skin is dominated by gammadelta T cells. Higher clonality and more expanded CD8+ clones were observed in lesional scalp than in normal scalp, particularly in alopecia totalis/universalis, a finding suggestive of antigenic drive.

Including the terminal cysteine and phenylalanine, the CDR3 comprises 13 residues. Sequencing covers 27 bases of the CDR3, shown here with the frame starting at base 1. From the germline V gene (reference sequence), CDR1 is FNHDT and CDR2 is SITEND. Cells from mouse cutaneous lymph nodes were pooled, stained for CD4, CD8alpha, NKG2D, NKG2ACE and other markers, and then sorted on a BD Influx. About this clone: What antigen it recognizes has not been identified. The species here is mouse, which means the gene names and germline sequences are mouse ones. The read falls 4 residues short of the CDR3 end, and the missing part is taken from the germline J gene. The same CDR3 arises from other DNA sequences in this sample as well.

The source material was CD4+ T cells sorted from a lymph node. The chain links TRBV19 with TRBJ2-4; 8 bases in the middle match TRBD1. This clonotype was sampled from a C3H/HeJ mouse with alopecia areata. This line of mice carries MHC haplotype H2-k. The CDR3 is CASSPGQGNTLYF. CDR3 bases read: TGTGCCAGCAGTCCCGGACAGGGAAAC.